A single sample gave rise to the 5 T cell receptor beta chains below, sequenced in a study of cytomegalovirus exposure and HLA in healthy donors. The PCR employed 60 Vbeta primers together with 13 Jbeta primers. Using immunoSEQ multiplex PCR, the repertoire was profiled, and TCRdb retains in-frame clones only, with some absent. Of around 170,000 clones detected, about three quarters appear once; the ten largest clones hold about 1.6%. Sequencing used PBMCs. These receptors all come from a girl aged 10 to 17 in good health and CMV-seronegative.

The gene calls are TRBV27 and TRBJ2-7, with D tentatively TRBD2 (5 bases). Germline values: CDR1 MNHEY, CDR2 SMNVEV (reference sequence). With 4 bases removed from V and 4 bases from J, the gap between germline ends came to 17 bases. The length of the CDR3 is 15 residues. CDR3 sequence (DNA): TGTGCCAGCAGTTCCACCGGACTGAATGGTTACGAGCAGTACTTC. Translating gives CASSSTGLNGYEQYF.

The chain has TRBV7-3 and TRBJ1-1, with D perhaps matching TRBD1 (5 bases). The CDR3 is 14 amino acids. With 2 bases removed from V and 1 base from J, the gap between germline ends came to 8 bases. Germline assignment: CDR1 SGHTA and CDR2 FQGTGA. The DNA of the CDR3 is TGTGCCAGCAGCTTAGACAGCCAGAACACTGAAGCTTTCTTT. Its translation is CASSLDSQNTEAFF.

This sequence joins TRBV27 and TRBJ2-6; D is undetermined. The V end lost 8 bases, the J end lost 3 bases, and 14 bases lay between the germline ends. This CDR3 has 15 residues. Germline assignment: CDR1 MNHEY and CDR2 SMNVEV (reference sequence). As DNA, the CDR3 is TGTGCCAGCGGCCTTTTTGGGCTTGGGGCCAACGTCCTGACTTTC. As protein: CASGLFGLGANVLTF.

The chain employs TRBV5-1 and TRBJ2-2; no firm D call. The germline CDR1 and CDR2 sequences are SGHRS and YFSETQ. The CDR3 loop spans 15 amino acids. Trimming took off 1 base at V and 6 bases at J, with 13 bases between the two ends. In DNA form, the CDR3 reads TGCGCCAGCAGCTTGATGAGGAGTTCCCCCGGGGAGCTGTTTTTT. This codes for CASSLMRSSPGELFF. Supplemented by reference TRBV5-1 and TRBJ2-2, the full variable domain reads KAGVTQTPRYLIKTRGQQVTLSCSPISGHRSVSWYQQTPGQGLQFLFEYFSETQRNKGNFPGRFSGRQFSNSRSEMNVSTLELGDSALYLCASSLMRSSPGELFFGEGSRLTVL.

The chain has TRBV2 and TRBJ1-5; the D gene is possibly TRBD1 (5 bases). V lost 8 bases, J lost 5 bases, and 19 bases lay in between. Germline CDR1 SNHLY, CDR2 FYNNEI. There are 15 residues in the CDR3. The CDR3 DNA sequence: TGTGCCAGCGCCCTCGACAAACAGGATTATCAGCCCCAGCATTTT. As protein: CASALDKQDYQPQHF.